This T cell receptor beta chain was sequenced during a study of OX40 agonist ivuxolimab in advanced cancers. CDR1 and CDR2 (germline): LNHNV, YYDKDF (reference sequence). The V end lost 0 bases, the J end lost 1 base, and 18 bases lay between the germline ends. This CDR3 is built from 18 residues. Measured with immunoSEQ multiplex PCR; TCRdb has only the in-frame clones, and not every one. This sample has some 62,000 clones, with roughly 78% found just once. The receptor was isolated from an adult with an advanced solid tumor such as melanoma, head and neck, liver or kidney cancer. V usage is TRBV15 and J usage is TRBJ2-5, with D unclear. The sample in question was CD4+ or CD8+ T cells sorted from blood, obtained in a trial of the OX40 agonist ivuxolimab. CDR3 DNA sequence: TGTGCCACCAGCAGAGATCGAACTTCTGGGCCTTCCCAAGAGACCCAGTACTTC. This encodes CATSRDRTSGPSQETQYF.